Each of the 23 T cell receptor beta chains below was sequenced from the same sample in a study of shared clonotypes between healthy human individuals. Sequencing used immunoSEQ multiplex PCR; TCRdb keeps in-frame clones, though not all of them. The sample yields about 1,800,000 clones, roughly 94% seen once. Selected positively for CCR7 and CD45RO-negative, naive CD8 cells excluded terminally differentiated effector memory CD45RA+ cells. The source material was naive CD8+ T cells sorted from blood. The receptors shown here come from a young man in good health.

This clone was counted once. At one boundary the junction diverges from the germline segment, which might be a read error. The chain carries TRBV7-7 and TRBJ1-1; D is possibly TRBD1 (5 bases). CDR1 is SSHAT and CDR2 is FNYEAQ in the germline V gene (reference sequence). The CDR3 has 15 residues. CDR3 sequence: CASSFTSGTDTEAFF. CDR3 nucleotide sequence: TGTGCTAGCAGCTTCACATCGGGGACGGACACTGAAGCTTTCTTT.

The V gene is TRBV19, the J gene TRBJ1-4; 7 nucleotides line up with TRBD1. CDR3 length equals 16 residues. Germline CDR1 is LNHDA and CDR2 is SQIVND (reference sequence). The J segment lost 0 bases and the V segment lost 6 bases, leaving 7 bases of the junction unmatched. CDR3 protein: CASSGQALATNEKLFF. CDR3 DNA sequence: TGTGCCAGTAGCGGACAGGCCCTTGCAACTAATGAAAAACTGTTTTTT.

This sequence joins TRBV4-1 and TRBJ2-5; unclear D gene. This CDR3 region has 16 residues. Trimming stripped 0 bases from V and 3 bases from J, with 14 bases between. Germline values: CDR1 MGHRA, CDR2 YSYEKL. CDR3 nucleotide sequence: TGCGCCAGCAGCCAAGACCCTCTAGGGCTCGAAGAGACCCAGTACTTC. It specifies CASSQDPLGLEETQYF.

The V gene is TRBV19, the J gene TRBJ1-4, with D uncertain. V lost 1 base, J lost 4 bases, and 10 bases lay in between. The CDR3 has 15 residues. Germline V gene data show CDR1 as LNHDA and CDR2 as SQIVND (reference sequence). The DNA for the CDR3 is TGTGCCAGTAGTATAGGTACAGCCTTTAATGAAAAACTGTTTTTT. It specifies CASSIGTAFNEKLFF. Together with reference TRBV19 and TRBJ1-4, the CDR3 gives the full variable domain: DGGITQSPKYLFRKEGQNVTLSCEQNLNHDAMYWYRQDPGQGLRLIYYSQIVNDFQKGDIAEGYSVSREKKESFPLTVTSAQKNPTAFYLCASSIGTAFNEKLFFGSGTQLSVL.

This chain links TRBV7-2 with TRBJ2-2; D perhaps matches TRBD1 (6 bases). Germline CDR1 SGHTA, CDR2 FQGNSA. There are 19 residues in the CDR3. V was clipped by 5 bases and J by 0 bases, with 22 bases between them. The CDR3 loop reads CASSESGTLLLSNTGELFF. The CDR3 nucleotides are TGTGCCAGCAGCGAGTCCGGGACATTACTTCTCTCGAACACCGGGGAGCTGTTTTTT.

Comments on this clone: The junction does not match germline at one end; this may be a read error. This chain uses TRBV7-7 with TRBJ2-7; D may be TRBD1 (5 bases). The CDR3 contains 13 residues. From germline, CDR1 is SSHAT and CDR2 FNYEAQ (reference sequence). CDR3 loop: CASSFQGGNEQYF. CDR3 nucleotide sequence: TGTGCTAGCAGCTTTCAGGGTGGTAACGAGCAGTACTTC.

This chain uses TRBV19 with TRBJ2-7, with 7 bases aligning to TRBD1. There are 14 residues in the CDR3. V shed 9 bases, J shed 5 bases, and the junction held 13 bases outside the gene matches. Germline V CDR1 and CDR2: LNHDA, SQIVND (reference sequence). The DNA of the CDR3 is TGTGCCAGCCGGAGACAGGGATCTTTCCACGAGCAGTACTTC. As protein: CASRRQGSFHEQYF.

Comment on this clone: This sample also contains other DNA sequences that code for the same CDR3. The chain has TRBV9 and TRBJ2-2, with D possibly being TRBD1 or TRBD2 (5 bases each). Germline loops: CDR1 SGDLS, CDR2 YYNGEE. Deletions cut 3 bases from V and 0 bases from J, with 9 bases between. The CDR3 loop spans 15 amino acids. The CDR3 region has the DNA TGTGCCAGCAGCGCAGGGACGACGAACACCGGGGAGCTGTTTTTT. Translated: CASSAGTTNTGELFF. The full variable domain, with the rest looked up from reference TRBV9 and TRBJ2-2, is DSGVTQTPKHLITATGQRVTLRCSPRSGDLSVYWYQQSLDQGLQFLIQYYNGEERAKGNILERFSAQQFPDLHSELNLSSLELGDSALYFCASSAGTTNTGELFFGEGSRLTVL.

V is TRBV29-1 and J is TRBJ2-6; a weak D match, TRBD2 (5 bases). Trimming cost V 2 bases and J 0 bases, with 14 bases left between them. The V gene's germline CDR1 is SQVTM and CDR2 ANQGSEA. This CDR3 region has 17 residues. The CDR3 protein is CSVELPDGNSGANVLTF. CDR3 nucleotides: TGCAGCGTTGAACTCCCGGACGGGAACTCTGGGGCCAACGTCCTGACTTTC.

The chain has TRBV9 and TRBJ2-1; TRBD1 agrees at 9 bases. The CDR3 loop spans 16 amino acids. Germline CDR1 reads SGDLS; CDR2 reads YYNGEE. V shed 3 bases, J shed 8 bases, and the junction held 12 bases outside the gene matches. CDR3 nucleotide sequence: TGTGCCAGCAGCGACCGAGGGACAGGGAGGTGGGATGAGCAGTTCTTC. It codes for CASSDRGTGRWDEQFF.

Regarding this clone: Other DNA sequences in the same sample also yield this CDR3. CDR3: CASRGQGNQPQHF. CDR3 bases: TGTGCCAGCAGAGGACAGGGCAATCAGCCCCAGCATTTT. The chain couples TRBV27 to TRBJ1-5, with 7 bases aligning to TRBD1. The CDR3 loop spans 13 amino acids. The junction had 1 base not matched to a gene; V was cut back by 6 bases and J by 2 bases. Germline V gene sequence: CDR1 MNHEY, CDR2 SMNVEV (reference sequence).

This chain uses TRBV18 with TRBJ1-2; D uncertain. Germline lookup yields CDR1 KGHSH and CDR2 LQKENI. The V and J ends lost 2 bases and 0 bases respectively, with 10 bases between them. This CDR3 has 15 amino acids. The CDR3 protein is CASSPGQLPNYGYTF. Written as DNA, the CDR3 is TGTGCCAGCTCACCAGGGCAGCTGCCTAACTATGGCTACACCTTC.

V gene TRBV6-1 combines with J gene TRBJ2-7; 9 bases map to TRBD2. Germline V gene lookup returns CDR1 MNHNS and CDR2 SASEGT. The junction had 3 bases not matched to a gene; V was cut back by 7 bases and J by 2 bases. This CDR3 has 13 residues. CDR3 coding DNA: TGTGCCAGCAACCCTAGCGGGACCTACGAGCAGTACTTC. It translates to CASNPSGTYEQYF.

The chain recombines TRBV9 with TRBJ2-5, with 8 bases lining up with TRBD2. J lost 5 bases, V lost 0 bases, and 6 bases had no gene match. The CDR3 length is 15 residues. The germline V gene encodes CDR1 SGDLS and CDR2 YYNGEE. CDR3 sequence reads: CASSVEAGGFETQYF. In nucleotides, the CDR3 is TGTGCCAGCAGCGTAGAGGCGGGGGGCTTTGAGACCCAGTACTTC.

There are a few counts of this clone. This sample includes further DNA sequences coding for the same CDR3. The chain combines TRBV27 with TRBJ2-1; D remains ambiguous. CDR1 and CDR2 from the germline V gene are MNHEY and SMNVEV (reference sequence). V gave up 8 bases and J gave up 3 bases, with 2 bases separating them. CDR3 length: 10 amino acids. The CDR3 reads CASGYNEQFF. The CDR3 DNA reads TGTGCCAGCGGCTACAATGAGCAGTTCTTC.

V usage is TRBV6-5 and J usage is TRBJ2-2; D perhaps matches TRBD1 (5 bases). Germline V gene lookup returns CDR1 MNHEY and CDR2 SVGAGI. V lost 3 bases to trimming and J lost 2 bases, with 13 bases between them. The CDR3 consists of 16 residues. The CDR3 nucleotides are TGTGCCAGCAGTTATTCCCCCCAGGGAAACACCGGGGAGCTGTTTTTT. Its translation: CASSYSPQGNTGELFF.

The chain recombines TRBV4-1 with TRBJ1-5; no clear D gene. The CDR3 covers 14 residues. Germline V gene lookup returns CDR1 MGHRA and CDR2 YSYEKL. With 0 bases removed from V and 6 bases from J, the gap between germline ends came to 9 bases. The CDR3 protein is CASSQDPGGQPQHF. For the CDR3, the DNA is TGCGCCAGCAGCCAAGATCCGGGAGGTCAGCCCCAGCATTTT.

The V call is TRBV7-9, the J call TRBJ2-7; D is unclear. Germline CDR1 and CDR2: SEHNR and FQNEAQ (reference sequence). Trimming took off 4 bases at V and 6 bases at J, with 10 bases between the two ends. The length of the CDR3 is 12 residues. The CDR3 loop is CASSSPTLEQYF. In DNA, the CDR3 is TGTGCCAGCAGCTCCCCAACCCTCGAGCAGTACTTC.

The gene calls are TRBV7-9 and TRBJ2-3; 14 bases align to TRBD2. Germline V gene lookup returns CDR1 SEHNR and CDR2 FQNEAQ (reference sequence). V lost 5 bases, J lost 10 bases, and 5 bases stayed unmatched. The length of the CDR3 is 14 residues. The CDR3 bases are TGTGCCAGCAGCATTGGGACTAGCGGGGGTGCGCAGTATTTT. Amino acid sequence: CASSIGTSGGAQYF.

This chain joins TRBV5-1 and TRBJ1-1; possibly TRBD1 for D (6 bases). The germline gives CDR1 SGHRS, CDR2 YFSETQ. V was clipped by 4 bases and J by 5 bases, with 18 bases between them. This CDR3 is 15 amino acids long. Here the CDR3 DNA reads TGCGCCAGCAGCGACCCACAGGGTGGGGTTACTGAAGCTTTCTTT. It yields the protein CASSDPQGGVTEAFF.

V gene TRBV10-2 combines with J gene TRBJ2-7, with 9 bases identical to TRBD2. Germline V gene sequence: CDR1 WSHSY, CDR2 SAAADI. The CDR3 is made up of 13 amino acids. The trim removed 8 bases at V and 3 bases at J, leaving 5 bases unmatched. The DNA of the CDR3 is TGCGCCAGCTCTCTTAGCGGGAGCTACGAGCAGTACTTC. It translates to CASSLSGSYEQYF.

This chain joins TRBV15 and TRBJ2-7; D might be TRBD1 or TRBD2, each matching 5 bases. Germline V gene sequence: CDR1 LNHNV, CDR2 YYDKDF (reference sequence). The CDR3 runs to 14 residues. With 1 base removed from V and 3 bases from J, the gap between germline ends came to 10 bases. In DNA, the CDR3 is TGTGCCACCAGCAGAGCGGGGCCCTACTACGAGCAGTACTTC. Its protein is CATSRAGPYYEQYF.

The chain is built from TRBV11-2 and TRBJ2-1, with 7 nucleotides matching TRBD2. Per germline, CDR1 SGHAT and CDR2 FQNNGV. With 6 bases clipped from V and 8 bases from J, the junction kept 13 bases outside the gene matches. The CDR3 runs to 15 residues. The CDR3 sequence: CASRISGLGRDEQFF. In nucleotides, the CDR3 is TGTGCCAGCAGAATTAGCGGACTGGGGAGGGATGAGCAGTTCTTC.